This T cell receptor beta chain was captured in a study of T cell responses to AZD1222 COVID-19 vaccine. Regarding the study as a whole: Vaccine-related CD4 TCRs covered spike, predominating at 160-218 and 743-854. Once two AZD1222 doses were given, Spike-specific TCR breadth and depth went up. Clonal diversity may have been underestimated, and the donors were mostly white British, with more females than males.

The V gene end was trimmed by 3 bases and the J gene end by 8 bases; junction bases not matched to a gene: 5. Looked up from germline, CDR1 is SGDLS and CDR2 is YYNGEE. The CDR3 is 13 amino acids. In regard to this clone: Its antigen is as yet unknown.

Assay: immunoSEQ multiplex PCR; the TCRdb copy retains only in-frame clones and omits some. The sample has roughly 130,000 clones, roughly nine tenths seen once; the top ten hold 2.5% to 3%. The chain carries TRBV9 and TRBJ1-1; 9 bases align to TRBD1. The sequencing here drew on peripheral blood, taken on day 0 of AZD1222 vaccination. The sequence derives from an adult in good health. CDR3: CASSDMDRGEAFF. CDR3 DNA: TGTGCCAGCAGCGACATGGACAGGGGAGAAGCTTTCTTT.